Below, one T cell receptor (beta chain) is given with its context. What antigen it recognizes has not been identified. Per-base qualities were not stored, and no clone one base away is much larger. In total, 600 or so healthy bone marrow donors made up the cohort. All cohort members were sampled while nominally healthy, although unrecorded immune exposures were likely present. The donor was CMV seronegative and was included in the group of a few hundred seronegative cohort members. Every donor gave a peripheral blood sample, and the peripheral blood mononuclear cells from that sample were used for TCR beta sequencing. The Qiagen DNeasy Blood Extraction Kit was used to extract genomic DNA from the blood cell samples. The sample is drawn from a study of cytomegalovirus exposure and HLA in healthy donors (dated 2017 in TCRdb). Context from the whole study: In an earlier analysis of fewer than 750 of the donors, approximately 300 Gb of sequence data and some 100 million unique TCR beta sequences from some 170 million T cells were reported. An early release covering just under 650 HLA-typed donors comprised about 290 gigabases of sequencing data and about 90 million unique TCR sequences. Of the 350 to 400 genotyped donors, approximately 83% fell in the genetic ancestry cluster associated with self-reported Caucasian donors. The study was designed to test whether signatures of past pathogen exposure could be identified by cataloging public T cell receptors. The study profiled the T cell repertoires of fewer than 850 subjects by immunosequencing and related them to cytomegalovirus serostatus. A separate validation cohort of some 130 different subjects was used in addition to the approximately 700-subject first cohort. High-throughput TCR immunosequencing, statistical association of individual TCRs with disease status, and machine learning were combined to predict cytomegalovirus infection status. A later analysis re-examined previously published TCR beta repertoires from 600 to 700 donors and added high-resolution HLA genotyping to investigate patterns of TCR occurrence. Rather than drawing on any new phenotypic data, the later analysis identified candidate immune exposures from TCR beta sequences and the way those sequences occurred across donors. In an earlier analysis of 550 to 700 of the donors, high-throughput TCR beta sequencing was used to judge whether each TCR beta V gene segment behaved as functional or pseudogenic. Donor age, sex, ethnicity and CMV serostatus were compiled alongside the repertoire data. In a later genetic analysis, genome-wide SNP genotypes for about 55% of the roughly 670 donors were used, and that subset was treated as a discovery cohort. All discovery cohort repertoires had been generated using a single sequencing platform. Class I and class II HLA loci were covered by the typing at four-digit resolution. Typing coverage varied by locus: 629-630 donors for A, B, C, DRB1 and DQB1; under 550 for DQA1; 606 for DPA1; approximately 450 for DPB1. Roughly 5 DR-DQ haplotypes were handled as single units for association and clustering, since linkage in the cohort was strong. On average, over 200,000 unique TCR beta nucleotide sequences were sequenced per donor among some 430 genotyped donors of the cohort, with 15% to 20% of those sequences being non-productive.

Receptor amplification or capture employed the immunoSEQ multiplex PCR assay. The multiplex PCR relied on a mix of 60 forward primers for TCR Vbeta segments and 13 reverse primers for TCR Jbeta segments. Amplification of the CDR3 region of rearranged TCR beta genes was performed with a multiplex PCR assay on genomic DNA. The amplified TCR beta libraries were sequenced on the Illumina HiSeq System as 87-base-pair reads. Under the source paper's analysis protocol: In a later analysis, tens of millions of unique TCR beta chains were counted across the 500 to 700 repertoires, and roughly 11 million of these chains were shared by at least two donors. A nearest-neighbor algorithm error-corrected the raw reads and collapsed the reads into unique sequences, merging closely related sequences to remove PCR and sequencing errors. Alignment of CDR3 sequences to IMGT reference sequences was used to assign V, D and J gene segments. For a sequence to be retained, a match of at least six nucleotides to both a V gene segment and a J gene segment was required. Rearrangements were classified as productive when the CDR3 lacked stop codons and remained in frame with V and J, and all other rearrangements were classified as non-productive. Following IMGT convention, CDR3 was defined as the stretch from the second conserved V-encoded cysteine to the conserved J-encoded phenylalanine. The earlier analysis of some 580 of the donors excluded any sequence lacking an unambiguous match to a single V gene segment. An earlier analysis of some 500 of the donors classified V segments as functional when productive rearrangements were above 56.7% and as segregating when the standard deviation between donors was above 5%. A statistical classification framework was developed to diagnose cytomegalovirus status using the catalog of TCR beta chain sequences. V and J gene assignment, in a later analysis, came from comparing TCR nucleotide sequences with IMGT/GENE-DB human TR gene sequences. Using the TCRdist pipeline, a later analysis assigned CDR3 sequences along with most-parsimonious VDJ recombination scenarios. In a later analysis, each TCR beta chain was defined by its CDR3 amino acid sequence together with its V-gene family, and reads without a unique V-gene family were excluded. As a way to deal with suspected cross-contamination and a sequencing artifact, a later analysis dropped hundreds of nucleotide sequences that were highly shared and had low generation probability. In a later analysis, a clonal expansion index for each public chain was calculated from normalized within-repertoire ranks of inferred template counts. Generation probabilities in a later analysis came from a VDJ recombination model fitted to out-of-frame rearrangements, and those results were checked against IGoR. In a later analysis, hypergeometric tests were used to score TCR-TCR, TCR-HLA and TCR-CMV co-occurrence, with a repertoire-size bias correction applied to TCR pairs. In a later analysis, false discovery rates were estimated by permuting HLA or CMV assignments 20 times. A later analysis grouped co-occurring TCRs with DBSCAN, adding TCRdist sequence similarity when clustering within HLA-allele-positive subsets. For co-occurrence clustering, repertoires with fewer than 30,000 or more than 120,000 public chains were excluded, along with several repertoires with anomalous nucleotide sharing. TCRdb took this table from immuneACCESS and kept in-frame rearrangements with V and J called. Such tables lack part of the clones; where checked against another copy, unresolved V genes explain under half of the gap, and the rest is unexplained. V, J and clone size derive from that table, while D and trimming were established from the DNA sequence. Across this sample there are 200,000 to 250,000 clones, with 65% to 80% seen only once. The ten largest clones capture around 0.2% of the sample.

Results and caveats for the whole study, not just this receptor: A later analysis associated 15,000 to 20,000 TCR beta sequences with specific HLA alleles at a false discovery rate of 0.05. In vitro tests confirmed that a few of the cytomegalovirus-associated TCR beta chains recognize cytomegalovirus antigens. The classifier was reported to diagnose cytomegalovirus status with high specificity and sensitivity in both the original cohort and the validation cohort. Because the 87-base-pair reads could not distinguish some IMGT-functional V segments, including TRBV6-2 and TRBV6-3, those segments were excluded. CMV serostatus was the only immune exposure information available for the cohort. Correlated functional status among segregating V segments might be attributable to linkage disequilibrium, but an unknown experimental factor could not be ruled out. A cluster of highly shared sequence variants was judged likely to represent a technical artifact of the sequencing pipeline. V-gene and J-gene trimming of TCR beta chains was associated with a missense DCLRE1C variant in a later genetic analysis, and the association was replicated in an independent cohort. Roughly uniform sequencing depth across donors was assumed in presence/absence analyses, although this assumption may not hold. A further reported finding was that TCR beta sequences accurately predicted the HLA-A and HLA-B alleles for most subjects in the first cohort. A later analysis found that TCR association rates varied across HLA loci, with DRB1 alleles showing the most associated TCRs and HLA-C alleles the fewest. Most TCR sequences were observed very rarely across donors, whereas some public TCRs were present in many individuals. The study listed 164 TCR beta chains as associated with cytomegalovirus. HLA typing was unavailable for some donors at each locus, so association tests used only the typed subset. Only TCR beta chains were sequenced in this cohort, and the absence of alpha or paired-chain data limited detectable features. According to a later analysis, parvovirus B19, influenza, CMV and Epstein-Barr virus appeared linked to several top co-occurrence clusters. In an earlier analysis of 587 of the donors, most TCR beta V segments were observed in productive rearrangements about 90% or about 30% of the time, broadly matching IMGT annotations. A later analysis found that most CMV-associated TCR beta chains appeared HLA-restricted, with HLA associations seemingly driven largely by CMV exposure. Over 15 rarely observed V segments, including chromosome 9 orphons, were excluded from the earlier analysis of a few hundred of the donors because counts were too low. A later analysis found that HLA-associated TCR beta chains were more clonally expanded and had lower generation probabilities than equally common non-associated chains. When HLA alleles, especially DR and DQ, strongly co-occurred, TCR associations were difficult to assign to individual alleles. It was suggested by the authors that the approach could potentially be generalized to other disease states and immunological phenotypes. A later genetic analysis reported fewer N-insertions in productive TCRs among donors in an Asian-associated ancestry cluster than the roughly 700-donor mean.

The cysteine opens and the phenylalanine closes a CDR3 of 13 amino acids. Only CDR3 DNA remains: 39 bases, in frame from the first base. V and J lose 3 bases and 11 bases, and a span of 16 bases separates them. CDR1 MNHEY and CDR2 SMNVEV are derived from the germline V gene (reference sequence). Specimen: PBMCs. The sequence came from a girl aged 2-10 years in good health and CMV-seronegative. The rearrangement joined TRBV27 to TRBJ1-1; matching of 5 bases hints at TRBD1 as the D gene. The nucleotide sequence reads as follows: TGTGCCAGCAGTTTTGGGACTGTCGGTCACGCTTTCTTT. It codes for CASSFGTVGHAFF.